A single sample is the source of the 21 T cell receptor beta chains below, sequenced in a study of cytomegalovirus exposure and HLA in healthy donors. 13 Jbeta primers and 60 Vbeta primers were used for the PCR. Method: immunoSEQ multiplex PCR; TCRdb's copy keeps in-frame clones and lacks some. The sample carries almost 200,000 clones, around 79% recorded once. Source material: PBMCs. Receptors originate from a woman in her 30s in good health and CMV-seropositive.

This chain uses TRBV19 with TRBJ1-2; D not certain. The germline CDR1 and CDR2 sequences are LNHDA and SQIVND (reference sequence). The CDR3 extends over 13 amino acids. V was clipped by 5 bases and J by 4 bases, with 11 bases between them. CDR3 protein: CASSEGRGYGYTF. In nucleotides, the CDR3 is TGTGCCAGTAGTGAAGGACGGGGCTATGGCTACACCTTC.

The J gene is TRBJ2-1, the V gene TRBV13; 13 bases are a match to TRBD2. V was pared by 5 bases and J by 9 bases, with 13 bases of the junction left unmatched. The CDR3 contains 17 residues. Germline CDR1 PRHDT, CDR2 FYEKMQ (reference sequence). DNA of the CDR3: TGTGCCAGCAGCCTTCACGTACTAGCGGGAGGGGGATCTGAGCAGTTCTTC. Its protein is CASSLHVLAGGGSEQFF.

The CDR3 DNA sequence: TGCAGCGTTGCCGCCGGAGCCTACGAGCAGTACTTC. It yields the protein CSVAAGAYEQYF. The rearrangement links TRBV29-1 to TRBJ2-7; the D is unclear. V was trimmed by 4 bases and J by 2 bases, leaving 9 bases between them. This CDR3 contains 12 residues. The germline CDR1 and CDR2 sequences are SQVTM and ANQGSEA.

The rearrangement uses TRBV28 and TRBJ2-7, with 7 bases matching TRBD2. V dropped 4 bases and J dropped 4; count of bases not matched to a gene: 13. This CDR3 has 16 residues. CDR1 is MDHEN, CDR2 SYDVKM, per germline. CDR3 residues: CASSYSSSSGGYEQYF. DNA for the CDR3: TGTGCCAGCAGTTACTCGTCGTCTAGCGGCGGGTACGAGCAGTACTTC.

The chain joins TRBV7-9 to TRBJ2-7; a weak D match, TRBD1 (5 bases). Germline V gene data show CDR1 as SEHNR and CDR2 as FQNEAQ (reference sequence). V lost 3 bases and J 3 bases, leaving 15 bases between the germline ends. The CDR3 has 15 residues. The CDR3 nucleotides read TGTGCCAGCAGCTTGCAGGGTCCCTGGGTCTACGAGCAGTACTTC. It translates to CASSLQGPWVYEQYF.

V gene TRBV7-6 combines with J gene TRBJ2-1; possible D gene TRBD1, 6 bases. The CDR3 contains 13 residues. V dropped 6 bases and J dropped 8 bases, with 14 bases sitting between them. CDR1 and CDR2 from the germline V gene are SGHVS and FNYEAQ. The CDR3 DNA sequence: TGTGCCAGCAGTGGGATAGGGGGACATGAGCAGTTCTTC. It codes for CASSGIGGHEQFF.

The chain links TRBV7-2 to TRBJ1-6; 9 bases match TRBD1. The CDR3 sequence is 14 residues long. Germline CDR1 reads SGHTA; CDR2 reads FQGNSA. Germline trimming cut 7 bases from V and 9 bases from J; bases unmatched to any gene: 7. The CDR3: CASNPGQGISPLHF. In nucleotides, the CDR3 is TGTGCCAGCAATCCGGGACAGGGCATTTCACCCCTCCACTTT.

The table lists this clone with a count of one. The chain is built from TRBV7-9 and TRBJ2-7; TRBD2 matches 10 bases. Trimming cost V 2 bases and J 1 base; bases outside gene matches: 5. Per germline, CDR1 SEHNR and CDR2 FQNEAQ (reference sequence). The CDR3 has 16 residues. The CDR3 nucleotides read TGTGCCAGCAGCTTATCAGCTAGCGGGGGTTCCTACGAGCAGTACTTC. Protein sequence: CASSLSASGGSYEQYF.

V gene TRBV19 combines with J gene TRBJ1-5; 8 bases map to TRBD1. Germline CDR1 is LNHDA and CDR2 is SQIVND (reference sequence). This CDR3 is built from 17 residues. The V segment lost 1 base and the J segment 6 bases; nucleotides outside the gene matches: 11. The CDR3: CASSIVGQGIGGQPQHF. CDR3 nucleotide sequence: TGTGCCAGTAGTATAGTCGGACAGGGAATAGGGGGTCAGCCCCAGCATTTT.

For this clone: The conserved phenylalanine or tryptophan normally closing the CDR3 is absent here, so this likely arose from a read error. The chain uses TRBV5-4 and TRBJ2-7; TRBD2 agrees at 13 bases. From germline, CDR1 is SGHNT and CDR2 YYREEE (reference sequence). The CDR3 runs 16 residues. With 4 bases clipped from V and 5 bases from J, the junction kept 9 bases outside the gene matches. The CDR3 here is CASSPRTSGSIHEQYL. CDR3 nucleotides: TGTGCCAGCAGCCCTAGGACTAGCGGGAGCATCCACGAGCAGTACCTC.

The chain employs TRBV4-2 and TRBJ1-2; D gene uncertain. V lost 4 bases and J lost 3, with 12 bases in between. The CDR3 is 14 amino acids. Germline V gene sequence: CDR1 LGHNA, CDR2 YNFKEQ. The CDR3 nucleotides read TGTGCCAGCAGCCCGGGCGGGATCGACTATGGCTACACCTTC. This translates into CASSPGGIDYGYTF.

This clone was recorded a few times. With only one base between it and a far larger clone, this is likely a read error. V is TRBV6-6 and J is TRBJ2-3; no firm D call. V shed 4 bases and J shed 4 bases, with 3 bases lying between them. This CDR3 is built from 11 residues. Germline CDR1 and CDR2: MNHNY and SVGAGI (reference sequence). The CDR3 DNA reads TGTGCCAGCAGTTCTGCAGATACGCAGTATTTT. Translation: CASSSADTQYF.

This sequence joins TRBV7-6 and TRBJ2-7, with TRBD2 identical over 9 bases. Germline CDR1 reads SGHVS; CDR2 reads FNYEAQ. This CDR3 is built from 15 residues. V shed 1 base and J 0 bases; nucleotides not matched to a gene: 1. CDR3 residues: CASSLDSGSSYEQYF. CDR3 nucleotide sequence: TGTGCCAGCAGCTTAGATAGCGGGAGCTCCTACGAGCAGTACTTC.

The chain couples TRBV9 to TRBJ1-1, with D uncertain. The CDR3 is 14 residues long. V gave up 7 bases and J gave up 0 bases, with 13 bases separating them. From germline, CDR1 is SGDLS and CDR2 YYNGEE. The CDR3 loop reads CASGVGSLNTEAFF. In DNA form, the CDR3 reads TGTGCCAGCGGAGTCGGCAGCCTGAACACTGAAGCTTTCTTT. Full variable domain (outside the CDR3, taken from reference TRBV9 and TRBJ1-1): DSGVTQTPKHLITATGQRVTLRCSPRSGDLSVYWYQQSLDQGLQFLIQYYNGEERAKGNILERFSAQQFPDLHSELNLSSLELGDSALYFCASGVGSLNTEAFFGQGTRLTVV.

This chain uses TRBV6-1 with TRBJ1-1; maybe TRBD1 (6 bases). The germline V gene encodes CDR1 MNHNS and CDR2 SASEGT. The CDR3 covers 13 residues. V gave up 6 bases and J gave up 0 bases, with 8 bases separating them. CDR3 region: CASRRTVNTEAFF. The CDR3 nucleotides read TGTGCCAGCAGGAGGACAGTGAACACTGAAGCTTTCTTT.

There are a few counts of this clone. This sequence joins TRBV6-5 and TRBJ2-7; the D gene is possibly TRBD1 (7 bases). Germline CDR1 is MNHEY and CDR2 is SVGAGI. V was pared by 6 bases and J by 9 bases, with 18 bases between. The CDR3 is made up of 13 amino acids. CDR3 residues: CASRWTGGAGQYF. In nucleotides, the CDR3 is TGTGCCAGCAGATGGACAGGCGGAGCGGGGCAGTACTTC.

J is TRBJ2-7 and V is TRBV5-1, with 8 bases matching TRBD2. V gave up 2 bases and J gave up 2 bases; unmatched junction bases: 3. Germline V CDR1 and CDR2: SGHRS, YFSETQ. The CDR3 extends over 14 amino acids. The CDR3, as DNA: TGCGCCAGCAGCTTCCGGGGGGGCCCCTACGAGCAGTACTTC. This encodes CASSFRGGPYEQYF. Variable domain in full (rest from reference TRBV5-1 and TRBJ2-7): KAGVTQTPRYLIKTRGQQVTLSCSPISGHRSVSWYQQTPGQGLQFLFEYFSETQRNKGNFPGRFSGRQFSNSRSEMNVSTLELGDSALYLCASSFRGGPYEQYFGPGTRLTVT.

This clone was recorded a few times. This rearrangement joins TRBV5-1 to TRBJ2-4, with a possible D match to TRBD2 (5 bases). The V and J ends lost 0 bases and 9 bases respectively, with 16 bases between them. From germline, CDR1 is SGHRS and CDR2 YFSETQ. The CDR3 is made up of 15 amino acids. CDR3 sequence reads: CASSLGTDLEGIQYF. The CDR3 DNA follows: TGCGCCAGCAGCTTGGGTACCGATCTTGAGGGCATTCAGTACTTC.

The chain employs TRBV5-5 and TRBJ2-5; 10 bases align to TRBD1. Per the germline V gene, CDR1 is SGHKS and CDR2 is YYEKEE (reference sequence). CDR3 length: 19 amino acids. With 4 bases clipped from V and 2 bases from J, the junction kept 17 bases outside the gene matches. CDR3 nucleotide sequence: TGTGCCAGCAGCGGCCCCGGGACAGGGGCACGAGTAGGGCAAGAGACCCAGTACTTC. It encodes CASSGPGTGARVGQETQYF.

This clone was seen just once. V gene TRBV4-3 combines with J gene TRBJ2-7; perhaps TRBD1 as D (7 bases). In germline, CDR1 is LGHNA, CDR2 YSLEER. Between the trimmed V and J ends, which lost 2 bases and 2 bases, there was a span of 13 bases. The CDR3 totals 15 residues. In DNA form, the CDR3 reads TGCGCCAGCAGCCAATTCAGGGGGGAAACCTACGAGCAGTACTTC. Its protein product is CASSQFRGETYEQYF.

This clone appeared a single time. J is TRBJ2-7 and V is TRBV4-1; perhaps TRBD1 as D (5 bases). This CDR3 comprises 17 residues. Per germline, CDR1 MGHRA and CDR2 YSYEKL. Trimming left V 0 bases short and J 1 base short, with 16 bases between. The DNA for the CDR3 is TGCGCCAGCAGCCAAGATAAGGGCGCAGGGCTGTCCTACGAGCAGTACTTC. This translates into CASSQDKGAGLSYEQYF.